Below are 4 T cell receptor beta chains sequenced from a single sample in a study of early T cells in non-severe SARS-CoV-2 infection. TCRdb reprocessed the 5' RACE reads via MiXCR and lists one record per CDR3 protein. The table shows about 57,000 distinct CDR3 sequences, with 10% to 15% occurring only once. Sample: whole blood. These receptor sequences come from an adult who was a healthcare worker with PCR-confirmed SARS-CoV-2 infection or an uninfected control (not recorded which).

This clonotype appeared many times. The V call is TRBV7-9, the J call TRBJ1-2; D is possibly TRBD1 (6 bases). Germline V CDR1 and CDR2: SEHNR, FQNEAQ (reference sequence). The CDR3 is 14 residues long. Deletions cut 4 bases from V and 6 bases from J, with 15 bases between. CDR3 DNA sequence: TGTGCCAGCAGCTCCTTTCGGACAGCCCATGGCTACACCTTC. Translated, it gives CASSSFRTAHGYTF.

This chain connects TRBV5-1 to TRBJ2-3; weak D call: TRBD1 (5 bases). The ends were cut back, 0 bases at V and 0 bases at J, with 8 bases in the middle. The CDR3 consists of 15 residues. Germline V gives CDR1 SGHRS, CDR2 YFSETQ. As DNA, the CDR3 is TGCGCCAGCAGCTTGGTAGACAGCAGCACAGATACGCAGTATTTT. Its protein product is CASSLVDSSTDTQYF.

This clonotype was seen a single time. The chain carries TRBV10-3 and TRBJ2-1, with D perhaps being TRBD1 or TRBD2 (5 bases each). The germline CDR1 and CDR2 sequences are ENHRY and SYGVKD. V shed 7 bases and J shed 8 bases, with 9 bases lying between them. The CDR3 length is 11 residues. The DNA for the CDR3 is TGTGCCATCACCCGGGGCGATGAGCAGTTCTTC. This sequence encodes CAITRGDEQFF.

The table lists this clonotype with a few counts. The chain is built from TRBV29-1 and TRBJ1-2; 8 bases fit TRBD1. Unmatched junction bases numbered 13, after V lost 5 bases and J lost 5 bases. The CDR3 consists of 15 residues. Germline V gene lookup returns CDR1 SQVTM and CDR2 ANQGSEA. The CDR3 DNA follows: TGCAGCGTTCGAAACTCCGGACAGGGCGGATATGGCTACACCTTC. Its protein is CSVRNSGQGGYGYTF.